This entry lists 27 T cell receptor beta chains sequenced from one sample in a study of T cell repertoires in ileal Crohn's disease. Assay: immunoSEQ multiplex PCR; the TCRdb copy retains only in-frame clones and omits some. The sample lists about 59,000 clones; roughly nine tenths were seen once. Time point specified: neoterminal ileum biopsy at postoperative endoscopy, about 6 months after surgery. Sequenced material: ileal tissue. These receptor sequences come from an adult with Crohn's disease.

The genes are TRBV6-5 and TRBJ1-3; 7 bases line up with TRBD1. The CDR3 is 13 residues long. CDR1 is MNHEY, CDR2 SVGAGI, per germline. J lost 3 bases, V lost 6 bases, and 2 bases had no gene match. The CDR3 coding sequence is TGTGCCAGCAGAGACAGGGTTGGAAACACCATATATTTT. It is translated as CASRDRVGNTIYF.

The chain is built from TRBV29-1 and TRBJ2-2, with D maybe TRBD1 (5 bases). Trimming removed 1 base from V and 6 bases from J, with 6 bases in between. This CDR3 comprises 12 residues. From germline, CDR1 is SQVTM and CDR2 ANQGSEA. The CDR3 reads CSVEAGSGELFF. The CDR3 DNA reads as TGCAGCGTTGAAGCAGGGTCCGGGGAGCTGTTTTTT.

The CDR3 protein is CASVRDGELFF. In DNA, the CDR3 is TGTGCCAGCGTAAGAGACGGGGAGCTGTTTTTT. This chain links TRBV2 with TRBJ2-2; no definite D call. CDR1 and CDR2 from the germline V gene are SNHLY and FYNNEI. The CDR3 is made up of 11 amino acids. V was shortened by 8 bases and J by 7 bases, with 8 bases between the two germline ends.

The V gene is TRBV7-9, the J gene TRBJ2-3; 7 positions agree with TRBD2. CDR1 and CDR2 (germline): SEHNR, FQNEAQ (reference sequence). The trim removed 5 bases at V and 1 base at J, leaving 9 bases unmatched. The CDR3 totals 16 residues. The CDR3: CASSQMAGLGTDTQYF. CDR3 DNA: TGTGCCAGCAGCCAGATGGCCGGACTAGGCACAGATACGCAGTATTTT.

V gene TRBV9 combines with J gene TRBJ1-1; a weak D match, TRBD1 (6 bases). There are 14 residues in the CDR3. The germline CDR1 and CDR2 sequences are SGDLS and YYNGEE. With 3 bases removed from V and 4 bases from J, the gap between germline ends came to 13 bases. CDR3: CASSGFMGATEAFF. As DNA, the CDR3 is TGTGCCAGCAGCGGATTCATGGGGGCCACTGAAGCTTTCTTT.

The chain carries TRBV7-9 and TRBJ2-5, with a tentative D call TRBD1 (5 bases). Deletions cut 1 base from V and 7 bases from J, with 13 bases between. Germline CDR1 and CDR2: SEHNR and FQNEAQ (reference sequence). The CDR3 length is 14 residues. This chain's CDR3 is CASSLETGLGTQYF. CDR3 DNA: TGTGCCAGCAGCTTAGAAACAGGCCTAGGGACCCAGTACTTC.

The gene calls are TRBV28 and TRBJ1-4; perhaps TRBD1 as D (5 bases). V lost 5 bases and J lost 8, with 15 bases in between. Germline CDR1 and CDR2: MDHEN and SYDVKM. The length of the CDR3 is 14 residues. CDR3 region: CASSSQGLREKLFF. DNA for the CDR3: TGTGCCAGCAGTAGTCAGGGCTTAAGAGAAAAACTGTTTTTT.

The genes are TRBV2 and TRBJ2-7; D not resolved. This CDR3 region has 13 residues. Germline values: CDR1 SNHLY, CDR2 FYNNEI. V was clipped by 2 bases and J by 4 bases, with 9 bases between them. CDR3 in DNA: TGTGCCAGCAGTGAATTTGCGGAGTACGAGCAGTACGTC. Its translation is CASSEFAEYEQYV.

CDR3 sequence: CASSQGGGAGGRETQYF. DNA of the CDR3: TGCGCCAGCAGCCAGGGGGGGGGAGCGGGAGGAAGGGAGACCCAGTACTTC. The chain has TRBV4-1 and TRBJ2-5, with TRBD2 matching 9 bases. This CDR3 spans 17 amino acids. Germline CDR1 is MGHRA and CDR2 is YSYEKL. J was trimmed by 5 bases and V by 3 bases; bases with no gene match: 13.

The V call is TRBV27, the J call TRBJ1-5, with D possibly matching TRBD1 (5 bases). Trimming shortened V by 3 bases and J by 0 bases, and 12 bases separated the two germline ends. The CDR3 has 16 residues. Germline V gene lookup returns CDR1 MNHEY and CDR2 SMNVEV (reference sequence). The CDR3 here is CASSLRGEYSNQPQHF. CDR3 DNA sequence: TGTGCCAGCAGTTTGCGGGGGGAGTATAGCAATCAGCCCCAGCATTTT.

V and J are TRBV29-1 and TRBJ1-1; D call uncertain. The CDR3 totals 13 residues. V lost 2 bases, J lost 4 bases, and 11 bases lay in between. CDR1 is SQVTM, CDR2 ANQGSEA, per germline. CDR3 coding DNA: TGCAGCGTTGAAAATGGAGGAGTCACTGAAGCTTTCTTT. Its protein is CSVENGGVTEAFF.

The V gene is TRBV6-6, the J gene TRBJ2-1, with 7 bases aligning to TRBD1. J lost 5 bases, V lost 7 bases, and 14 bases had no gene match. The CDR3 spans 16 residues. CDR1 and CDR2 from the germline V gene are MNHNY and SVGAGI (reference sequence). CDR3 sequence (DNA): TGTGCCAGCAAACCTCAGACAGGGCACGGCGACAATGAGCAGTTCTTC. Translating gives CASKPQTGHGDNEQFF.

This chain links TRBV15 with TRBJ2-3; maybe TRBD2 (6 bases). This CDR3 is built from 15 residues. The germline gives CDR1 LNHNV, CDR2 YYDKDF (reference sequence). The V gene lost 3 bases and the J gene lost 2 bases, with 12 bases spanning the gap. The CDR3 DNA reads TGTGCCACCAGCAGCGGGAGCTCTGACACAGATACGCAGTATTTT. This codes for CATSSGSSDTDTQYF.

The chain uses TRBV5-1 and TRBJ1-1, with 12 bases lining up with TRBD1. The germline V gene encodes CDR1 SGHRS and CDR2 YFSETQ. Unmatched junction bases numbered 6, after V lost 4 bases and J lost 8 bases. The CDR3 loop spans 14 amino acids. The CDR3 sequence: CASSPGQGAGEAFF. The CDR3 DNA sequence: TGCGCCAGCAGCCCGGGACAGGGGGCGGGAGAAGCTTTCTTT.

The chain is built from TRBV9 and TRBJ2-7; the match to TRBD2 covers 9 bases. The J segment lost 12 bases and the V segment lost 3 bases, leaving 16 bases of the junction unmatched. The CDR3 is 15 amino acids. Germline-derived CDR1 and CDR2 are SGDLS and YYNGEE. As DNA, the CDR3 is TGTGCCAGCAGCGCCTCTAGCGGGACGTCCCATGGTCGGTACTTC. It yields the protein CASSASSGTSHGRYF.

DNA of the CDR3: TGCGCCAGCAGCTTGCCCAAAGGACAGGGAGGGCCTAACACTGAAGCTTTCTTT. Protein product: CASSLPKGQGGPNTEAFF. The chain carries TRBV5-1 and TRBJ1-1, with 8 bases that match TRBD1. The CDR3 length is 18 residues. Looked up from germline, CDR1 is SGHRS and CDR2 is YFSETQ. Trimming removed 1 base from V and 2 bases from J; junction bases left unmatched: 13.

The chain combines TRBV7-3 with TRBJ2-1; weak D call: TRBD1 (6 bases). Germline V lookup: CDR1 SGHTA, CDR2 FQGTGA. V was shortened by 4 bases and J by 7 bases, with 11 bases between the two germline ends. The CDR3 length is 13 residues. CDR3 DNA sequence: TGTGCCAGCAGCTCCACGAGGGGGAATGAGCAGTTCTTC. As protein: CASSSTRGNEQFF.

This chain joins TRBV15 and TRBJ2-7, with TRBD1 identical over 7 bases. From germline, CDR1 is LNHNV and CDR2 YYDKDF (reference sequence). The CDR3 consists of 14 residues. The V segment lost 1 base and the J segment 3 bases; nucleotides outside the gene matches: 3. The CDR3 is CATSRVGQNYEQYF. CDR3 sequence (DNA): TGTGCCACCAGCAGAGTGGGACAGAACTACGAGCAGTACTTC. The variable domain in full, with the rest retrieved from reference TRBV15 and TRBJ2-7, is DAMVIQNPRYQVTQFGKPVTLSCSQTLNHNVMYWYQQKSSQAPKLLFHYYDKDFNNEADTPDNFQSRRPNTSFCFLDIRSPGLGDTAMYLCATSRVGQNYEQYFGPGTRLTVT.

The rearrangement joins TRBV10-3 to TRBJ2-5; D remains ambiguous. This CDR3 region has 11 residues. The germline V gene encodes CDR1 ENHRY and CDR2 SYGVKD. The germline V and J ends were trimmed by 6 bases and 2 bases, with 4 bases remaining between them. CDR3 nucleotides: TGTGCCATCAGACAGCAAGAGACCCAGTACTTC. Protein sequence: CAIRQQETQYF.

V usage is TRBV7-6 and J usage is TRBJ1-2, with D perhaps matching TRBD1 (6 bases). V lost 2 bases and J lost 8, with 18 bases in between. The CDR3 extends over 15 amino acids. The germline CDR1 and CDR2 sequences are SGHVS and FNYEAQ. CDR3 in amino acids: CASSLIIRGADGYTF. The CDR3 nucleotides read TGTGCCAGCAGCTTAATAATACGGGGGGCAGACGGCTACACCTTC.

The chain has TRBV6-1 and TRBJ2-7; the match to TRBD1 covers 9 bases. Germline lookup yields CDR1 MNHNS and CDR2 SASEGT. This CDR3 is 15 amino acids long. Unmatched junction bases numbered 6, after V lost 4 bases and J lost 2 bases. CDR3: CASSVYRGLTYEQYV. CDR3 bases: TGTGCCAGCAGTGTTTACAGGGGGCTGACCTACGAGCAGTACGTC.

The chain employs TRBV7-3 and TRBJ1-2; D not resolved. With 2 bases removed from V and 2 bases from J, the gap between germline ends came to 12 bases. CDR1 and CDR2 from the germline V gene are SGHTA and FQGTGA. The CDR3 length is 15 residues. The CDR3 bases are TGTGCCAGCAGCTTAGGCGGCGGGGAGAACTATGGCTACACCTTC. It encodes CASSLGGGENYGYTF.

The CDR3 loop reads CASSPPALYEQYF. The DNA for the CDR3 is TGCGCCAGCAGCCCCCCCGCACTCTACGAGCAGTACTTC. This sequence joins TRBV5-1 and TRBJ2-7; D is undetermined. V gave up 4 bases and J gave up 3 bases, with 11 bases separating them. The germline CDR1 and CDR2 sequences are SGHRS and YFSETQ. The CDR3 contains 13 residues.

The chain combines TRBV18 with TRBJ2-1; 8 bases agree with TRBD1. With 1 base clipped from V and 7 bases from J, the junction kept 6 bases outside the gene matches. CDR3 size: 15 residues. CDR1 is KGHSH, CDR2 LQKENI, per germline. The CDR3 sequence is CASSPRSTGVNEQFF. CDR3 DNA: TGTGCCAGCTCACCACGATCGACAGGGGTAAATGAGCAGTTCTTC.

The chain joins TRBV5-6 to TRBJ2-7; maybe TRBD1 (5 bases). Germline V lookup: CDR1 SGHDT, CDR2 YYEEEE. This CDR3 comprises 12 residues. V lost 1 base and J lost 4, with 6 bases in between. The CDR3 loop reads CASSLSGYEQYV. CDR3 sequence (DNA): TGTGCCAGCAGCTTGTCAGGGTACGAGCAGTACGTC.

The chain is built from TRBV10-2 and TRBJ2-5; the match to TRBD2 covers 9 bases. This CDR3 region has 16 residues. Germline V gene sequence: CDR1 WSHSY, CDR2 SAAADI. V lost 4 bases to trimming and J lost 2 bases; unmatched junction nucleotides: 8. For the CDR3, the DNA is TGCGCCAGCAGTGGAGCTAGCGGGGAGACTCAAGAGACCCAGTACTTC. Protein: CASSGASGETQETQYF.

V gene TRBV11-3 combines with J gene TRBJ1-1, with 9 bases lining up with TRBD1. CDR1 is SGHNT, CDR2 YENEEA, per germline. V lost 5 bases to trimming and J lost 0 bases; unmatched junction nucleotides: 10. The CDR3 extends over 17 amino acids. CDR3 residues: CASSHSPGQGMNTEAFF. In nucleotides, the CDR3 is TGTGCCAGCAGCCATTCGCCGGGACAGGGCATGAACACTGAAGCTTTCTTT.